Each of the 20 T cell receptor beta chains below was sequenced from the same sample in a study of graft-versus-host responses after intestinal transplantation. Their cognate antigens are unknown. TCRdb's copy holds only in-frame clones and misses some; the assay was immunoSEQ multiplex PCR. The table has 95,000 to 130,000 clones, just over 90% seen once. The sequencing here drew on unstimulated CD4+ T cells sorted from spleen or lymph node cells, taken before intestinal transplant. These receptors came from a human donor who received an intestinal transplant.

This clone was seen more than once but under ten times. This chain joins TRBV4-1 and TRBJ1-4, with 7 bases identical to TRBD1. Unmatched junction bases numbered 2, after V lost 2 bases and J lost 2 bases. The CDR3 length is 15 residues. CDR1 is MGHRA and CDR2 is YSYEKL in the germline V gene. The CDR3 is CASSQPGQTNEKLFF. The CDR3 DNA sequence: TGCGCCAGCAGCCAACCGGGACAGACTAATGAAAAACTGTTTTTT.

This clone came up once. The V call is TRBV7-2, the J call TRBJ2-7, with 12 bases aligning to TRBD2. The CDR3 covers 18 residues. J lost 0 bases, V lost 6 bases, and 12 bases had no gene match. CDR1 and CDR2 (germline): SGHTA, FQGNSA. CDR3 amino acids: CASRIAGLAGLSSYEQYF. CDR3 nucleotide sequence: TGTGCCAGCAGGATAGCAGGACTAGCGGGGCTTAGCTCCTACGAGCAGTACTTC.

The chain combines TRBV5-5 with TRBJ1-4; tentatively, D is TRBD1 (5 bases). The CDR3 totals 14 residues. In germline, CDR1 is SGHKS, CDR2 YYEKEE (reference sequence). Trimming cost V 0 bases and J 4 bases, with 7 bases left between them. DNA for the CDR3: TGTGCCAGCAGCTTGGGACAGATTAATGAAAAACTGTTTTTT. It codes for CASSLGQINEKLFF.

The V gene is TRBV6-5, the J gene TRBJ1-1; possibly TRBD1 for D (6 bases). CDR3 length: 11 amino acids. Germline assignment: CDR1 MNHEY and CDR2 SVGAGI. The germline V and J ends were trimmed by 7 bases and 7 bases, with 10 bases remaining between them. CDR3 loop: CASIGGSEAFF. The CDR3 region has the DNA TGTGCCAGCATTGGGGGCAGTGAAGCTTTCTTT.

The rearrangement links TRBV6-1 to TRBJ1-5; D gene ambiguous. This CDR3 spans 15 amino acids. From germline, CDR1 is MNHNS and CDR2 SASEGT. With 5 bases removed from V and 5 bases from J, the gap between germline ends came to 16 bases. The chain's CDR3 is CASSPSVSWDQPQHF. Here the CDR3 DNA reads TGTGCCAGCAGTCCCAGTGTTAGCTGGGATCAGCCCCAGCATTTT.

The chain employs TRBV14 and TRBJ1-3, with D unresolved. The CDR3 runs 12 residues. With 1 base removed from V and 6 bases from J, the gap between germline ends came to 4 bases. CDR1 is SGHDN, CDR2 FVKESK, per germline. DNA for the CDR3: TGTGCCAGCAGCCAAGTCGTAAACACCATATATTTT. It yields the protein CASSQVVNTIYF. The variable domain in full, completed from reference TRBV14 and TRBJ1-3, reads EAGVTQFPSHSVIEKGQTVTLRCDPISGHDNLYWYRRVMGKEIKFLLHFVKESKQDESGMPNNRFLAERTGGTYSTLKVQPAELEDSGVYFCASSQVVNTIYFGEGSWLTVV.

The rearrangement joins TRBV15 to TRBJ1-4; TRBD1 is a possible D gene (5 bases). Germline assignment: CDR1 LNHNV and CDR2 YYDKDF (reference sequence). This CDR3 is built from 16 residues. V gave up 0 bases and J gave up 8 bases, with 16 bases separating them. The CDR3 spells CATSRDRPKGWEKLFF. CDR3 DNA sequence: TGTGCCACCAGCAGAGATCGGCCGAAGGGGTGGGAAAAACTGTTTTTT.

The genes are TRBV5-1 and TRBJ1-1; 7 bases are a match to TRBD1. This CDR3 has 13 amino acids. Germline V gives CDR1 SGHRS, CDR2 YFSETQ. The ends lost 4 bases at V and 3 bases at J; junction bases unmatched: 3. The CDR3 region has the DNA TGCGCCAGCAGCGATACAGGGGACACTGAAGCTTTCTTT. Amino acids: CASSDTGDTEAFF. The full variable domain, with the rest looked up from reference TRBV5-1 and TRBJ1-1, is KAGVTQTPRYLIKTRGQQVTLSCSPISGHRSVSWYQQTPGQGLQFLFEYFSETQRNKGNFPGRFSGRQFSNSRSEMNVSTLELGDSALYLCASSDTGDTEAFFGQGTRLTVV.

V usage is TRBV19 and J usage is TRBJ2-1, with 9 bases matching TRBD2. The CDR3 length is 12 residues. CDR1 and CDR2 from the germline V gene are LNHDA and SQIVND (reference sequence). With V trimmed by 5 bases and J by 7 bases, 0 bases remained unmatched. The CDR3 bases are TGTGCCAGTAGTCTAGCGGGAAATGAGCAGTTCTTC. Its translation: CASSLAGNEQFF.

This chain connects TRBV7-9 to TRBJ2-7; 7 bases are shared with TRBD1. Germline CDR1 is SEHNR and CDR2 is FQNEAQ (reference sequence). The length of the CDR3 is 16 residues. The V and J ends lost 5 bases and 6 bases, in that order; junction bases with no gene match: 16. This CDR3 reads CASSPQGRGLIGEQYF. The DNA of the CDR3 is TGTGCCAGCAGCCCTCAAGGAAGGGGGCTCATAGGCGAGCAGTACTTC.

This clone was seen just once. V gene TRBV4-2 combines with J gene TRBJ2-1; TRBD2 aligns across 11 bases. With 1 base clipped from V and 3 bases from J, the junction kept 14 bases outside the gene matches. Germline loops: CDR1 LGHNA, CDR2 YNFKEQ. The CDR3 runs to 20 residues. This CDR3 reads CASSQVSPLLTSGSYNEQFF. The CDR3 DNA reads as TGTGCCAGCAGCCAAGTTTCGCCGCTTCTTACTAGCGGGAGCTACAATGAGCAGTTCTTC.

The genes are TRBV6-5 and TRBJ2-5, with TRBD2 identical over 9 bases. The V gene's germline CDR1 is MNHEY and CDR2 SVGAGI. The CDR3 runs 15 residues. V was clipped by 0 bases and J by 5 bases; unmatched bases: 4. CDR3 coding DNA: TGTGCCAGCAGTTACTCGGTCCTAGCGGGGGAGACCCAGTACTTC. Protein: CASSYSVLAGETQYF.

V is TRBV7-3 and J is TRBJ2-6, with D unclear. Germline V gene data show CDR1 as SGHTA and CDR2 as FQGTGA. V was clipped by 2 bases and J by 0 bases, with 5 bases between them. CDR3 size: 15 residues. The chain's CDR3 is CASSLYSSGANVLTF. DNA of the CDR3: TGTGCCAGCAGCTTATACAGCTCTGGGGCCAACGTCCTGACTTTC.

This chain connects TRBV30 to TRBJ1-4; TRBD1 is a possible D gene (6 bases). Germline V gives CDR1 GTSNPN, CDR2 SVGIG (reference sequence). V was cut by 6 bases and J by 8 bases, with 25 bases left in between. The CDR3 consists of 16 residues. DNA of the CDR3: TGTGCCTGTTGGGACCTGAGGGGGGGAGCTTCCGAAAAACTGTTTTTT. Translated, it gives CACWDLRGGASEKLFF. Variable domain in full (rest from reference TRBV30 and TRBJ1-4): SQTIHQWPATLVQPVGSPLSLECTVEGTSNPNLYWYRQAAGRGLQLLFYSVGIGQISSEVPQNLSASRPQDRQFILSSKKLLLSDSGFYLCACWDLRGGASEKLFFGSGTQLSVL.

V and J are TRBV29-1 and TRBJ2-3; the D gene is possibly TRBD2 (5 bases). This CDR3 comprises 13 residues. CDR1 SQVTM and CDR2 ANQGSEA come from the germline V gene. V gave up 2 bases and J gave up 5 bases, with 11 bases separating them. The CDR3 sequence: CSVELALGDTQYF. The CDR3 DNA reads TGCAGCGTTGAACTAGCCTTGGGAGATACGCAGTATTTT.

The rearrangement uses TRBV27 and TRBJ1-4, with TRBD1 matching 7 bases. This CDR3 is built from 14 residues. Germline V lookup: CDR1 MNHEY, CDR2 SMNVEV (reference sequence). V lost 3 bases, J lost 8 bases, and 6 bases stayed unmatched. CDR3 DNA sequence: TGTGCCAGCAGTTTCTCAGGGGGGAACGAAAAACTGTTTTTT. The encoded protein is CASSFSGGNEKLFF.

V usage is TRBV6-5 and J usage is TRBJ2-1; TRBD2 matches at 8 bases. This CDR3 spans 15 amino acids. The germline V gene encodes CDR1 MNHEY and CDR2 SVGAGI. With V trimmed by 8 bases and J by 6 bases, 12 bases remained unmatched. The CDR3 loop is CASRALYGTSNEQFF. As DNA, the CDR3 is TGTGCCAGCCGAGCCTTATACGGGACTAGCAATGAGCAGTTCTTC.

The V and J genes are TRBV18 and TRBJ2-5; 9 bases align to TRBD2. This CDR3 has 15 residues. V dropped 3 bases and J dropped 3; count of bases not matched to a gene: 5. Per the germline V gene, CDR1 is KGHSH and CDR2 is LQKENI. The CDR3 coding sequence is TGTGCCAGCTCACCCGGAGGCGGGAGGGAAGAGACCCAGTACTTC. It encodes CASSPGGGREETQYF.

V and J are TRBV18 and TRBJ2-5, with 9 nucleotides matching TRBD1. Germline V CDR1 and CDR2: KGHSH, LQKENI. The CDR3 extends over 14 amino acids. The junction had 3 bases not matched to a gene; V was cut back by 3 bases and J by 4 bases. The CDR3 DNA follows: TGTGCCAGCTCACCCACAGGGGGCGGAGAGACCCAGTACTTC. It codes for CASSPTGGGETQYF.

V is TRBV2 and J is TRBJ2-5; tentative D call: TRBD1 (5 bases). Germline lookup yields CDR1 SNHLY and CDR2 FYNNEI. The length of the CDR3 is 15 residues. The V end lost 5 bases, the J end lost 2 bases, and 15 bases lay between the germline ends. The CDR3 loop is CASSKEQALQETQYF. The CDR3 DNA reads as TGTGCCAGCAGTAAGGAACAGGCTTTACAAGAGACCCAGTACTTC.